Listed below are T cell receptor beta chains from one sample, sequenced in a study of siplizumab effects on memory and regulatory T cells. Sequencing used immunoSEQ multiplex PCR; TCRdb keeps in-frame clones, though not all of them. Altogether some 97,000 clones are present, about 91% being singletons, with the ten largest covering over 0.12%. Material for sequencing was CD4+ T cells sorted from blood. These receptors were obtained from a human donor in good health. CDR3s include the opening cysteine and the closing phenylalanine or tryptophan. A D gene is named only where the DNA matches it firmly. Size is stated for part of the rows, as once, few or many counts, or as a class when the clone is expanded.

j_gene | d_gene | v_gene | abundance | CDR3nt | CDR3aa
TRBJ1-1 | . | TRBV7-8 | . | TGTGCCAGCAGCTTAGGAGGGTTAAACACTGAAGCTTTCTTT | CASSLGGLNTEAFF
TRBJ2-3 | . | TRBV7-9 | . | TGTGCCAGCAGTGATAAGGGTCCAGATACGCAGTATTTT | CASSDKGPDTQYF
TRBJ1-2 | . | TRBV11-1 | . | TGTGCCAGCAGCGAGAGTGAATATGGCTACACCTTC | CASSESEYGYTF
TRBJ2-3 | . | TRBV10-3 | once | TGTGCCATCAGTGAGGGAGCGACTAGCACAGATACGCAGTATTTT | CAISEGATSTDTQYF
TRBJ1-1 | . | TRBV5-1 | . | TGCGCCAGCAGCTTGCGTTCGGGGAACACTGAAGCTTTCTTT | CASSLRSGNTEAFF
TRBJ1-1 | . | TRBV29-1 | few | TGCAGCGTCCCTTCAGAGGGAGGGGGCACTGAAGCTTTCTTT | CSVPSEGGGTEAFF
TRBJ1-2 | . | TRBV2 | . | TGTGCCAGCAGGAAGGACATTGGCTATGGCTACACCTTC | CASRKDIGYGYTF
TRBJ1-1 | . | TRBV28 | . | TGTGCCAGCAGTCGGAGGACGGCAGAAGCTTTCTTT | CASSRRTAEAFF
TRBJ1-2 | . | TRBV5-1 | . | TGTGCCAGCAGCCCAAGTATGGGGGGCTACACCTTC | CASSPSMGGYTF
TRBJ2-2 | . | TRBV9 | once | TGTGCCAGCAGGAGCGCGGGGGCCACCGGGGAGCTGTTTTTT | CASRSAGATGELFF
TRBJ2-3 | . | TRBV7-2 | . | TGTGCCAGCAGCCCGACCCCAGCGGGTACGCAGTATTTT | CASSPTPAGTQYF
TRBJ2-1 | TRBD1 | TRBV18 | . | TGTGCCAGCTCACGGGACAGGGGCTACAATGAGCAGTTCTTC | CASSRDRGYNEQFF
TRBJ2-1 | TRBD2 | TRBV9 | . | TGTGCCAGCAGCGTTCGACTAGCGGGGGGCGCGTTTTACAATGAGCAGTTCTTC | CASSVRLAGGAFYNEQFF
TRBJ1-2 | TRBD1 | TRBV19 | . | TGTGCCAGTAAGAGGACAGGGCGAACGGATGGCTACACCTTC | CASKRTGRTDGYTF
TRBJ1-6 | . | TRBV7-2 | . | TGTGCCAGCAGCCCAAGCCAGGGGCAATCACCCCTCCACTTT | CASSPSQGQSPLHF
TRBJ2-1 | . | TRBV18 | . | TGTGCCAGCTCACCACAAGGGGAGCAGTTCTTC | CASSPQGEQFF
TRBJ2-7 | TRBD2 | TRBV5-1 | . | TGCGCCAGCAGCTTGGGCGGGAGGAACTACGAGCAGTACTTC | CASSLGGRNYEQYF
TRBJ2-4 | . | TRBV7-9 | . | TGTGCCAGCAGCTTTGATACAGGGCTAGCCAAAAACATTCAGTACTTC | CASSFDTGLAKNIQYF
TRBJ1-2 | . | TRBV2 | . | TGTGCCAGCGGGGATGGCTACACCTTC | CASGDGYTF
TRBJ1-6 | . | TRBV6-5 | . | TGTGCCAGCAGTTACTCACAGGCTAATAATTCACCCCTCCACTTT | CASSYSQANNSPLHF
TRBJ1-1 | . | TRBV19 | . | TGTGCCAGTAGTAGGAGTGCAGGGAGGGGGAATGAAGCTTTCTTT | CASSRSAGRGNEAFF
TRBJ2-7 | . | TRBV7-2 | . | TGTGCCAGCAGCCAAGCGGCCTACGAGCAGTACTTC | CASSQAAYEQYF
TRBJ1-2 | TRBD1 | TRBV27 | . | TGTGCCAGCAGTTTAATCCTAGGACAGGGCAGCTACACCTTC | CASSLILGQGSYTF
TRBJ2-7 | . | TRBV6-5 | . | TGTGCCAGCAGTTACCGTCCGGGGTACGAGCAGTACTTC | CASSYRPGYEQYF
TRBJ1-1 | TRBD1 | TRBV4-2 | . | TGTGCCAGCAGCCGAGACAGGGGTAACACTGAAGCTTTCTTT | CASSRDRGNTEAFF
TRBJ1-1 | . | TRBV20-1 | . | TGCAGTGCTAGAGATTTCCCTGAAGCTTTCTTT | CSARDFPEAFF
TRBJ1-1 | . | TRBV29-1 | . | TGCAGCGTTGCTCGAACCACTGAAGCTTTCTTT | CSVARTTEAFF
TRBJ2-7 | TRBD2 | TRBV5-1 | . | TGCGCCAGCAGCTTGGTGTCTAGCGGGAGTTACGAGCAGTACTTC | CASSLVSSGSYEQYF
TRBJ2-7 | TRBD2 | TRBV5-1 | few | TGCGCCAGCAGCCCCACGGGCACCAGCGGGGAAACGCAGCAGTACTTC | CASSPTGTSGETQQYF
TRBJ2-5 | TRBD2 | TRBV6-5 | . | TGTGCCAGCAGTTACGCGTCTAGCGGGGGCCAGGAGACCCAGTACTTC | CASSYASSGGQETQYF
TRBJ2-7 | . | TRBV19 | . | TGTGCCAGTAGTATCATAGGCCTCTACGCCGAGCAGTACTTC | CASSIIGLYAEQYF
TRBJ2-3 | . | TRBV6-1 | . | TGTGCCAGCGCCGGGGCCCGGGGCACAGATACGCAGTATTTT | CASAGARGTDTQYF
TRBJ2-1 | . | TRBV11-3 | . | TGTGCCAGCAGCCGGCGCGTAGGCCAAGGAGAGCAGTTCTTC | CASSRRVGQGEQFF
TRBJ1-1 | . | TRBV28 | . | TGTGCCCTTAGAGGGGCTCGGACTGAAGCTTTCTTT | CALRGARTEAFF
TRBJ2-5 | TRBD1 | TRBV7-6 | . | TGTGCCAGCAGCACCTACGGACAGGGGTGGACAGAGACCCAGTACTTC | CASSTYGQGWTETQYF
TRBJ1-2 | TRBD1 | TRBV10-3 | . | TGTGCCATCCGGGACAGGGGGCTGGGTGGCTACACCTTC | CAIRDRGLGGYTF
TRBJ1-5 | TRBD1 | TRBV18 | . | TGTGCCAGCTCACCAACCACGGAGAGCAGGGGGAATCAGCCCCAGCATTTT | CASSPTTESRGNQPQHF
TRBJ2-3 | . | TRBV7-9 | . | TGTGCCAGCAGCTTTCGGCGGGGAAGCACAGATACGCAGTATTTT | CASSFRRGSTDTQYF
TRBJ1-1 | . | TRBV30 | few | TGTGCCTGGACCTCGACATCGGTCACTGAAGCTTTCTTT | CAWTSTSVTEAFF
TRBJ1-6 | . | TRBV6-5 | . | TGTGCCAGCAGTCCCAGGGGTAATTCACCCCTCCACTTT | CASSPRGNSPLHF
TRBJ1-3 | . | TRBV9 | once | TGTGCCAGCAGCGTAGCCGACAGCTCTGGAAACACCATATATTTT | CASSVADSSGNTIYF
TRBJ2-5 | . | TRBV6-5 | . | TGTGCCAGCAGTTCCCGCCAAGAGACCCAGTACTTC | CASSSRQETQYF
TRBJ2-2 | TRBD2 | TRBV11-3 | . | TGTGCCAGCAGCGTAGATTCCGGGACTAGCTATCCCGGGGAGCTGTTTTTT | CASSVDSGTSYPGELFF
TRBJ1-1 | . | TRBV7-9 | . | TGTGCCAGCAGCAGGGACCGGAGAGACACTGAAGCTTTCTTT | CASSRDRRDTEAFF
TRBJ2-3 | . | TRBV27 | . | TGTGCCAGCAGTTCCGCCGGGTCTAGTCGTCGAAGAGATACGCAGTATTTT | CASSSAGSSRRRDTQYF
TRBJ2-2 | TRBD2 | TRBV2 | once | TGTGCCAGCAGTGAACACGGGGGGGTAAACACCGGGGAGCTGTTTTTT | CASSEHGGVNTGELFF
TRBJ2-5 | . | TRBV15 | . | TGTGCCACCAGCAGGTACCTGGGGACCCAGTACTTC | CATSRYLGTQYF
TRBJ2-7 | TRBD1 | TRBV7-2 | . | TGTGCCAGCAGCCCGACCGGGACAGGGTACTACGAGCAGTACTTC | CASSPTGTGYYEQYF
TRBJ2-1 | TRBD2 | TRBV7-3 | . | TGTGCCAGCAGCGCGGTAGCGGGGTCCTACAATGAGCAGTTCTTC | CASSAVAGSYNEQFF
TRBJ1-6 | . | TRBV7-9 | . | TGTGCCAGCAGCCCCAGGGGAACCTCCTATAATTCACCCCTCCACTTT | CASSPRGTSYNSPLHF
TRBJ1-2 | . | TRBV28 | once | TGTGCCTCGGGGGCACTCTATGGCTACACCTTC | CASGALYGYTF